These T cell receptor beta chains were read from a single sample in a study of technical replicates of blood from several donors. The protocol was immunoSEQ multiplex PCR, while the TCRdb copy is restricted to in-frame clones and leaves out a portion. The table shows around 79,000 clones, with about 91% occurring only once. Specimen: T cells isolated from PBMCs. The receptors shown here come from a human donor in good health. CDR3s include the opening cysteine and the closing phenylalanine or tryptophan. The D gene is left open where the match is weak. The listing skips clone size in some rows; elsewhere it reads once, few, many or a size class.

v_call: TRBV28
cdr3_length: 18
clone_size: -
j_call: TRBJ2-7
d_call: TRBD2
cdr3_aa: CASSSPQLAGGGRYEQYF
cdr3_nt: TGTGCCAGCAGTTCGCCTCAACTAGCGGGAGGTGGCAGGTACGAGCAGTACTTC

v_call: TRBV7-3
cdr3_length: 16
clone_size: -
j_call: TRBJ2-3
d_call: TRBD2
cdr3_aa: CASSDTSGGGTDTQYF
cdr3_nt: TGTGCCAGCAGCGATACGAGCGGGGGGGGCACAGATACGCAGTATTTT

v_call: TRBV11-2
cdr3_length: 16
clone_size: -
j_call: TRBJ2-1
d_call: TRBD1
cdr3_aa: CASSLVRDRPNNEQFF
cdr3_nt: TGTGCCAGCAGCTTAGTTCGGGACAGGCCGAACAATGAGCAGTTCTTC

v_call: TRBV4-2
cdr3_length: 15
clone_size: -
j_call: TRBJ1-4
d_call: TRBD1
cdr3_aa: CASSQEGTGAEKLFF
cdr3_nt: TGTGCCAGCAGCCAAGAGGGGACAGGGGCTGAAAAACTGTTTTTT

v_call: TRBV15
cdr3_length: 15
clone_size: once
j_call: TRBJ2-7
d_call: TRBD1
cdr3_aa: CATSRVRTGIDEQYF
cdr3_nt: TGTGCCACCAGCAGAGTCCGGACAGGGATCGACGAGCAGTACTTC

v_call: TRBV6-5
cdr3_length: 14
clone_size: once
j_call: TRBJ1-1
d_call: -
cdr3_aa: CASSYSEMNTEAFF
cdr3_nt: TGTGCCAGCAGTTACTCGGAGATGAACACTGAAGCTTTCTTT

v_call: TRBV7-9
cdr3_length: 14
clone_size: once
j_call: TRBJ2-7
d_call: -
cdr3_aa: CASSLPGEGYEQYF
cdr3_nt: TGTGCCAGCAGCTTACCAGGAGAGGGCTACGAGCAGTACTTC

v_call: TRBV11-2
cdr3_length: 15
clone_size: -
j_call: TRBJ2-7
d_call: TRBD1
cdr3_aa: CASSPGTAQTYEQYF
cdr3_nt: TGTGCCAGCAGCCCCGGGACAGCGCAGACCTACGAGCAGTACTTC

v_call: TRBV19
cdr3_length: 14
clone_size: -
j_call: TRBJ2-7
d_call: -
cdr3_aa: CASKSSTDFYEQYF
cdr3_nt: TGTGCCAGTAAATCCAGCACGGACTTCTACGAGCAGTACTTC

v_call: TRBV4-1
cdr3_length: 17
clone_size: -
j_call: TRBJ2-7
d_call: TRBD2
cdr3_aa: CASSPHPFSGGASEQYF
cdr3_nt: TGCGCCAGCAGCCCACACCCCTTTAGCGGGGGAGCCTCCGAGCAGTACTTC

v_call: TRBV2
cdr3_length: 12
clone_size: -
j_call: TRBJ1-2
d_call: TRBD1
cdr3_aa: CARQGAGYGYTF
cdr3_nt: TGTGCCAGACAGGGGGCAGGTTATGGCTACACCTTC

v_call: TRBV2
cdr3_length: 15
clone_size: -
j_call: TRBJ2-3
d_call: TRBD2
cdr3_aa: CASSDPFMSGTEQYF
cdr3_nt: TGTGCCAGCAGTGACCCCTTCATGAGCGGGACTGAGCAGTATTTT

v_call: TRBV6-5
cdr3_length: 13
clone_size: -
j_call: TRBJ2-5
d_call: TRBD1
cdr3_aa: CASGTGPKGTQYF
cdr3_nt: TGTGCCAGCGGGACAGGCCCAAAGGGGACCCAGTACTTC

v_call: TRBV29-1
cdr3_length: 14
clone_size: -
j_call: TRBJ2-3
d_call: -
cdr3_aa: CTIPWGRTTDTQYF
cdr3_nt: TGCACCATACCTTGGGGCCGTACAACAGATACGCAGTATTTT

v_call: TRBV5-1
cdr3_length: 15
clone_size: -
j_call: TRBJ1-2
d_call: TRBD1
cdr3_aa: CASSPATGRGEGYTF
cdr3_nt: TGCGCCAGCAGCCCGGCGACAGGGCGAGGAGAGGGCTACACCTTC

v_call: TRBV10-1
cdr3_length: 13
clone_size: -
j_call: TRBJ1-2
d_call: -
cdr3_aa: CASVWRGFYGYTF
cdr3_nt: TGCGCCAGCGTTTGGCGGGGGTTCTATGGCTACACCTTC

v_call: TRBV6-5
cdr3_length: 13
clone_size: -
j_call: TRBJ1-5
d_call: -
cdr3_aa: CASSYRSGQPQHF
cdr3_nt: TGTGCCAGCAGTTACAGGTCAGGGCAGCCCCAGCATTTT

v_call: TRBV10-1
cdr3_length: 14
clone_size: -
j_call: TRBJ2-2
d_call: -
cdr3_aa: CASSDPQGIGELFF
cdr3_nt: TGCGCCAGCAGTGACCCACAGGGTATCGGGGAGCTGTTTTTT

v_call: TRBV5-1
cdr3_length: 14
clone_size: -
j_call: TRBJ2-3
d_call: -
cdr3_aa: CASSLSDSTDTQYF
cdr3_nt: TGCGCCAGCAGCTTATCAGACTCCACAGATACGCAGTATTTT

v_call: TRBV10-1
cdr3_length: 15
clone_size: -
j_call: TRBJ2-3
d_call: -
cdr3_aa: CASSELARGTDTQYF
cdr3_nt: TGCGCCAGCAGTGAACTGGCGCGGGGAACAGATACGCAGTATTTT

v_call: TRBV7-8
cdr3_length: 18
clone_size: -
j_call: TRBJ2-7
d_call: TRBD2
cdr3_aa: CASSLGGLAGRSSYEQYF
cdr3_nt: TGTGCCAGCAGCCTAGGAGGACTAGCGGGTCGAAGCTCCTACGAGCAGTACTTC

v_call: TRBV6-4
cdr3_length: 14
clone_size: -
j_call: TRBJ2-6
d_call: -
cdr3_aa: CASSESAGANVLTF
cdr3_nt: TGTGCCAGCAGTGAGTCAGCTGGGGCCAACGTCCTGACTTTC

v_call: TRBV5-1
cdr3_length: 15
clone_size: -
j_call: TRBJ2-7
d_call: TRBD1
cdr3_aa: CASSLSPGGTHEQYF
cdr3_nt: TGCGCCAGCAGCTTGTCCCCAGGGGGCACGCACGAGCAGTACTTC

v_call: TRBV10-1
cdr3_length: 10
clone_size: -
j_call: TRBJ1-2
d_call: -
cdr3_aa: CARKQCGYTF
cdr3_nt: TGCGCCAGGAAACAATGCGGCTACACCTTC

v_call: TRBV7-9
cdr3_length: 17
clone_size: once
j_call: TRBJ2-2
d_call: -
cdr3_aa: CASTLGDRPKNTGELFF
cdr3_nt: TGTGCCAGCACCTTAGGAGACAGACCCAAGAACACCGGGGAGCTGTTTTTT

v_call: TRBV10-3
cdr3_length: 15
clone_size: -
j_call: TRBJ2-7
d_call: TRBD2
cdr3_aa: CAISASGTSSQEQYF
cdr3_nt: TGTGCCATCAGTGCGTCCGGGACTAGTAGTCAGGAGCAGTACTTC

v_call: TRBV19
cdr3_length: 15
clone_size: -
j_call: TRBJ2-7
d_call: TRBD1
cdr3_aa: CARLGQGTRPYEQYF
cdr3_nt: TGTGCCAGGCTCGGACAGGGGACACGTCCCTACGAGCAGTACTTC

v_call: TRBV10-3
cdr3_length: 13
clone_size: -
j_call: TRBJ1-2
d_call: -
cdr3_aa: CAISTGRDYGYTF
cdr3_nt: TGTGCCATCAGCACAGGGCGGGACTATGGCTACACCTTC

v_call: TRBV5-4
cdr3_length: 17
clone_size: -
j_call: TRBJ2-7
d_call: TRBD2
cdr3_aa: CASSPRAQGLAGVEQYF
cdr3_nt: TGTGCCAGCAGCCCCCGGGCACAGGGACTAGCGGGGGTTGAGCAGTACTTC

v_call: TRBV18
cdr3_length: 15
clone_size: -
j_call: TRBJ2-3
d_call: -
cdr3_aa: CASSRMDSPSDTQYF
cdr3_nt: TGTGCCAGCTCACGTATGGACTCTCCCAGCGATACGCAGTATTTT

v_call: TRBV11-2
cdr3_length: 14
clone_size: once
j_call: TRBJ2-1
d_call: TRBD2
cdr3_aa: CASTPSGPYNEQFF
cdr3_nt: TGTGCCAGCACCCCTAGCGGGCCCTACAATGAGCAGTTCTTC

v_call: TRBV5-5
cdr3_length: 14
clone_size: -
j_call: TRBJ2-7
d_call: TRBD2
cdr3_aa: CASSLAGGSYEQYF
cdr3_nt: TGTGCCAGCAGCTTGGCGGGCGGGAGCTACGAGCAGTACTTC

v_call: TRBV5-1
cdr3_length: 15
clone_size: -
j_call: TRBJ2-7
d_call: TRBD2
cdr3_aa: CASSPRLAEPYEQYF
cdr3_nt: TGCGCCAGCAGCCCCAGACTAGCGGAACCCTACGAGCAGTACTTC

v_call: TRBV18
cdr3_length: 17
clone_size: once
j_call: TRBJ1-5
d_call: -
cdr3_aa: CASSPAGAGNSNQPQHF
cdr3_nt: TGTGCCAGCTCACCAGCCGGGGCGGGGAATAGCAATCAGCCCCAGCATTTT

v_call: TRBV7-6
cdr3_length: 16
clone_size: -
j_call: TRBJ2-5
d_call: -
cdr3_aa: CASSELRSRGQETQYF
cdr3_nt: TGTGCCAGCAGCGAGCTTAGATCCAGGGGCCAAGAGACCCAGTACTTC

v_call: TRBV21-1
cdr3_length: 21
clone_size: -
j_call: TRBJ2-1
d_call: -
cdr3_aa: CASSTNKTRTSGSSSYNEQFF
cdr3_nt: TGTGCCAGCAGCACCAATAAGACCCGGACTAGCGGGTCGAGCTCCTACAATGAGCAGTTCTTC

v_call: TRBV5-1
cdr3_length: 19
clone_size: -
j_call: TRBJ1-3
d_call: TRBD1
cdr3_aa: CASSLGTGGLGESGNTIYF
cdr3_nt: TGCGCCAGCAGCTTGGGTACAGGGGGCCTAGGTGAATCTGGAAACACCATATATTTT

v_call: TRBV7-8
cdr3_length: 15
clone_size: -
j_call: TRBJ2-5
d_call: TRBD2
cdr3_aa: CASSTPGSGGETQYF
cdr3_nt: TGTGCCAGCAGCACCCCCGGATCGGGAGGGGAGACCCAGTACTTC

v_call: TRBV5-1
cdr3_length: 12
clone_size: once
j_call: TRBJ2-3
d_call: TRBD2
cdr3_aa: CASRLTSEAQYF
cdr3_nt: TGCGCCAGCAGGCTGACTAGCGAGGCGCAGTATTTT

v_call: TRBV29-1
cdr3_length: 14
clone_size: -
j_call: TRBJ1-3
d_call: -
cdr3_aa: CSVDWGGSGNTIYF
cdr3_nt: TGCAGCGTTGATTGGGGGGGTTCTGGAAACACCATATATTTT

v_call: TRBV4-2
cdr3_length: 17
clone_size: -
j_call: TRBJ2-1
d_call: TRBD2
cdr3_aa: CASSQDLELADYNEQFF
cdr3_nt: TGTGCCAGCAGCCAAGATCTAGAACTAGCGGACTACAATGAGCAGTTCTTC

v_call: TRBV4-1
cdr3_length: 17
clone_size: -
j_call: TRBJ2-1
d_call: TRBD2
cdr3_aa: CASSSTAAGTSGPEQFF
cdr3_nt: TGCGCCAGCAGTAGCACCGCTGCCGGGACTAGCGGTCCTGAGCAGTTCTTC

v_call: TRBV21-1
cdr3_length: 15
clone_size: -
j_call: TRBJ1-2
d_call: -
cdr3_aa: CASASIILPNYGYTF
cdr3_nt: TGTGCCAGTGCTTCAATCATACTTCCTAACTATGGCTACACCTTC

v_call: TRBV6-6
cdr3_length: 14
clone_size: once
j_call: TRBJ1-1
d_call: -
cdr3_aa: CASSYDSIPTEAFF
cdr3_nt: TGTGCCAGCAGTTACGACAGTATACCCACTGAAGCTTTCTTT

v_call: TRBV5-1
cdr3_length: 15
clone_size: -
j_call: TRBJ2-2
d_call: TRBD1
cdr3_aa: CASSIGTGGSGELFF
cdr3_nt: TGCGCCAGCAGCATCGGGACAGGGGGTAGCGGGGAGCTGTTTTTT

v_call: TRBV18
cdr3_length: 17
clone_size: -
j_call: TRBJ2-2
d_call: -
cdr3_aa: CASSPQGQGLNTGELFF
cdr3_nt: TGTGCCAGCTCACCTCAAGGACAGGGACTAAACACCGGGGAGCTGTTTTTT

v_call: TRBV5-4
cdr3_length: 15
clone_size: -
j_call: TRBJ1-2
d_call: TRBD1
cdr3_aa: CASSSGGQVFYGYTF
cdr3_nt: TGTGCCAGCAGCTCTGGAGGACAGGTCTTCTATGGCTACACCTTC

v_call: TRBV30
cdr3_length: 13
clone_size: -
j_call: TRBJ2-1
d_call: -
cdr3_aa: CAWSGLPVNEQFF
cdr3_nt: TGTGCCTGGAGCGGTCTGCCCGTGAATGAGCAGTTCTTC

v_call: TRBV12-5
cdr3_length: 13
clone_size: once
j_call: TRBJ2-5
d_call: TRBD1
cdr3_aa: CASGNRGRETQYF
cdr3_nt: TGTGCTAGTGGGAACAGGGGGCGAGAGACCCAGTACTTC

v_call: TRBV4-1
cdr3_length: 15
clone_size: -
j_call: TRBJ2-3
d_call: -
cdr3_aa: CASSQERGIPDTQYF
cdr3_nt: TGCGCCAGCAGCCAAGAAAGGGGGATTCCAGATACGCAGTATTTT

v_call: TRBV27
cdr3_length: 13
clone_size: -
j_call: TRBJ2-7
d_call: TRBD1
cdr3_aa: CASRGQGRNEQYF
cdr3_nt: TGTGCCAGCCGCGGACAGGGTAGGAACGAGCAGTACTTC

v_call: TRBV5-1
cdr3_length: 17
clone_size: -
j_call: TRBJ2-2
d_call: TRBD2
cdr3_aa: CASESSGTSGAPGELFF
cdr3_nt: TGCGCCAGCGAATCTTCCGGGACTAGCGGGGCACCCGGGGAGCTGTTTTTT

v_call: TRBV11-2
cdr3_length: 16
clone_size: -
j_call: TRBJ1-2
d_call: -
cdr3_aa: CASSLREDRRGYGYTF
cdr3_nt: TGTGCCAGCAGCCTAAGAGAGGACCGTCGGGGCTATGGCTACACCTTC

v_call: TRBV7-9
cdr3_length: 16
clone_size: -
j_call: TRBJ1-5
d_call: -
cdr3_aa: CASSLGLTGNNQPQHF
cdr3_nt: TGTGCCAGCAGCTTGGGACTCACAGGAAACAATCAGCCCCAGCATTTT

v_call: TRBV7-8
cdr3_length: 14
clone_size: -
j_call: TRBJ1-1
d_call: TRBD1
cdr3_aa: CASSARTGWTEAFF
cdr3_nt: TGTGCCAGCAGCGCACGGACAGGGTGGACTGAAGCTTTCTTT